These T cell receptor beta chains were read from a single sample in a study of circulating CD8 cells and anti-PD-1 response in melanoma. TCRdb re-called the reads with MiXCR, one entry per CDR3 protein. Here the sample spans 450 or so distinct CDR3 sequences, 11% being singletons. The sample here was CD8+ T cells from PBMCs, taken at baseline or after one month of anti-PD-1 therapy (not recorded which). All receptors derive from a human donor with melanoma. The CDR3 runs from the conserved cysteine through the conserved F or W. D genes are given only for firm matches. Clone size is given for some rows only: seen once, a few or many times, or a class if the clone is expanded.

CDR3 protein	CDR3 DNA	clone size	J gene	D gene	V gene
CASSPIRSLGEQFF	TGTGCCAGTAGCCCAATACGGTCATTGGGTGAGCAGTTCTTC	medium-sized	TRBJ2-1	-	TRBV19
CASSFGTGSSNEQFF	TGTGCCAGCAGCTTCGGGACAGGGAGTAGCAATGAGCAGTTCTTC	large	TRBJ2-1	TRBD1	TRBV5-5
CASSPYDQGYNSPLHF	TGTGCCAGCAGCCCATACGATCAAGGATATAATTCACCCCTCCACTTT	-	TRBJ1-6	-	TRBV7-6
CASSQGWRTQETQYF	TGCGCCAGCAGCCAGGGGTGGCGGACCCAAGAGACCCAGTACTTC	large	TRBJ2-5	-	TRBV4-3
CASNGGNEQFF	TGTGCCAGCAACGGAGGCAATGAGCAGTTCTTC	large	TRBJ2-1	-	TRBV25-1
CASSQGNNQPQHF	TGTGCCAGCAGCCAAGGGAACAATCAGCCCCAGCATTTT	large	TRBJ1-5	-	TRBV16
CASSQGDRKNTEAFF	TGCGCCAGCAGTCAAGGGGACAGGAAAAACACTGAAGCTTTCTTT	large	TRBJ1-1	TRBD1	TRBV23-1
CASSLVAGIKEQYF	TGTGCCAGCAGCTTAGTGGCAGGTATTAAGGAGCAGTACTTC	few	TRBJ2-7	-	TRBV7-8
CASSVTGGGDTQYF	TGTGCCAGCAGCGTAACTGGGGGTGGAGATACGCAGTATTTT	large	TRBJ2-3	-	TRBV9
CASSYSLGQRVYEQYF	TGTGCCAGCAGTTACTCCCTCGGACAGAGAGTCTACGAGCAGTACTTC	medium-sized	TRBJ2-7	-	TRBV6-2/TRBV6-3
CSVEAAGSYEQYF	TGCAGCGTTGAAGCGGCAGGTTCCTACGAGCAGTACTTC	large	TRBJ2-7	-	TRBV29-1
CASSMTGVSYEQYF	TGTGCCAGTAGTATGACAGGGGTCTCCTACGAGCAGTACTTC	medium-sized	TRBJ2-7	TRBD1	TRBV19
CASSIDVGYEQYF	TGTGCCAGTAGTATAGACGTAGGTTACGAGCAGTACTTC	medium-sized	TRBJ2-7	-	TRBV19
CASTNLRGGQNTVAFF	TGTGCCAGTACGAATTTACGCGGGGGGCAAAACACTGTAGCTTTCTTT	-	TRBJ1-1	-	TRBV19
CASSMGTGNNEQFF	TGTGCCAGTAGTATGGGGACAGGGAACAATGAGCAGTTCTTC	large	TRBJ2-1	TRBD1	TRBV19
CASSLVLHEKLFF	TGTGCCAGCAGCTTAGTGCTTCATGAAAAACTGTTTTTT	medium-sized	TRBJ1-4	-	TRBV11-2
CSVEDRLGGEQYF	TGCAGCGTTGAAGATCGGTTGGGGGGCGAGCAGTACTTC	medium-sized	TRBJ2-7	-	TRBV29-1
CARGLPGQGMSGANVLTF	TGTGCCAGGGGACTACCGGGACAGGGAATGTCTGGGGCCAACGTCCTGACTTTC	medium-sized	TRBJ2-6	TRBD1	TRBV2
CASIGTGLGTEAFF	TGTGCCAGTATTGGCACAGGGCTTGGCACTGAAGCTTTCTTT	medium-sized	TRBJ1-1	-	TRBV19
CASSETGSGELFF	TGTGCCAGCAGCGAGACAGGGTCCGGGGAGCTGTTTTTT	large	TRBJ2-2	TRBD1	TRBV9
CASSLSYPGYYEQYF	TGTGCCAGCAGTTTATCGTATCCAGGGTACTACGAGCAGTACTTC	large	TRBJ2-7	-	TRBV27
CSVSDRYSNQPQHF	TGCAGCGTTTCGGACAGATATAGCAATCAGCCCCAGCATTTT	large	TRBJ1-5	-	TRBV29-1
CASAQGGDYEQYF	TGCGCCAGCGCACAGGGGGGAGACTACGAGCAGTACTTC	large	TRBJ2-7	TRBD1	TRBV4-1
CAWSSVGSEDIQYF	TGTGCCTGGAGTTCCGTCGGGTCGGAGGACATTCAGTACTTC	few	TRBJ2-4	-	TRBV30
CASSHRDRSEKLFF	TGTGCCAGCAGCCATCGGGACCGGTCCGAAAAACTGTTTTTT	medium-sized	TRBJ1-4	-	TRBV7-9
CASSLSTYNEQFF	TGTGCCAGCAGTTTATCGACTTACAATGAGCAGTTCTTC	large	TRBJ2-1	-	TRBV27
CASSLGAYETQYF	TGTGCCAGCAGTTTAGGGGCCTACGAGACCCAGTACTTC	large	TRBJ2-5	-	TRBV27
CASSYERTSTDTQYF	TGTGCCAGCAGTTACGAAAGGACCAGCACAGATACGCAGTATTTT	medium-sized	TRBJ2-3	-	TRBV6-5
CASSLAGRGSSYEQYF	TGTGCCAGCAGCTTGGCGGGCAGGGGGAGCTCCTACGAGCAGTACTTC	medium-sized	TRBJ2-7	TRBD1	TRBV5-4
CASSLKSGRNEQFF	TGTGCCAGCAGCTTGAAATCAGGGCGCAATGAGCAGTTCTTC	medium-sized	TRBJ2-1	-	TRBV5-6
CASSPNHLAGIYNEQFF	TGTGCCAGCAGCCCTAACCACCTAGCGGGGATCTACAATGAGCAGTTCTTC	large	TRBJ2-1	TRBD2	TRBV4-2
CASSRTGVQVIEQFF	TGTGCCAGTAGTAGGACAGGGGTTCAGGTAATTGAGCAGTTCTTC	large	TRBJ2-1	TRBD1	TRBV19
CASSAGQGAQVELFF	TGTGCCAGCAGTGCGGGACAGGGGGCGCAAGTGGAGCTGTTTTTT	medium-sized	TRBJ2-2	TRBD1	TRBV2
CASSQAGREEQFF	TGCGCCAGCAGCCAAGCGGGGCGGGAAGAGCAGTTCTTC	-	TRBJ2-1	-	TRBV4-3
CASSQSGPGRFMNTEAFF	TGTGCCAGCAGCCAAAGCGGCCCAGGGCGTTTTATGAACACTGAAGCTTTCTTT	few	TRBJ1-1	-	TRBV7-2
CASSSRLVPYEQYF	TGTGCCAGCAGTTCCAGACTAGTTCCCTACGAGCAGTACTTC	medium-sized	TRBJ2-7	-	TRBV28
CASSTYNEQFF	TGTGCCAGTAGCACATACAATGAGCAGTTCTTC	large	TRBJ2-1	-	TRBV19